This is a list of T cell receptor beta chains from one sample in a study of T-cell reconstitution after alpha-beta-depleted transplantation in children. TCRdb independently ran MiXCR on the PCR reads; one entry per CDR3 protein. The sample has about 460,000 distinct CDR3 sequences; over 10% are singletons. This sample comprised PBMCs, mostly from graft donor cells, obtained 180 days after TCRalphabeta/CD19-depleted stem cell transplant. These receptors were collected from a female patient aged 2-9 years who had a stem cell transplant for aplastic anemia, so the T cells may come from the graft donor. Both conserved end residues are part of each CDR3. Each record gives: D gene, V gene, clone size, J gene, CDR3 DNA, CDR3 protein. The D gene is left open where the match is weak. The size entry is marked missing in some rows and otherwise reads once, few, many or a size class.

d_call: NA; v_call: TRBV5-1; clone_size: many; j_call: TRBJ2-5; cdr3_nt: TGCGCCAGCGCTTCGGGGGAGACCCAGTACTTC; cdr3_aa: CASASGETQYF
d_call: NA; v_call: TRBV10-3; clone_size: NA; j_call: TRBJ2-5; cdr3_nt: TGTGCCATCAGTGAGTCTCGTAGAGGACAAAGGGCGACCCAGTACTTC; cdr3_aa: CAISESRRGQRATQYF
d_call: TRBD1; v_call: TRBV5-5; clone_size: NA; j_call: TRBJ1-2; cdr3_nt: TGTGCCAGCAGCGAGGGGACAGCTGGTCGTGGCTACACCTTC; cdr3_aa: CASSEGTAGRGYTF
d_call: TRBD2; v_call: TRBV7-9; clone_size: NA; j_call: TRBJ2-5; cdr3_nt: TGTGCCAGCAGCTTAGGGCTAGCGGACCACTTGGGGGAGACCCAGTACTTC; cdr3_aa: CASSLGLADHLGETQYF
d_call: TRBD2; v_call: TRBV29-1; clone_size: many; j_call: TRBJ2-2; cdr3_nt: TGCAGCGTTGTCCAGCAGCCCACTAGCGGGCTGTTTTTT; cdr3_aa: CSVVQQPTSGLFF
d_call: NA; v_call: TRBV2; clone_size: few; j_call: TRBJ2-3; cdr3_nt: TGTGCCAGCAGTGCCGACCGAGGGATGGATACGCAGTATTTT; cdr3_aa: CASSADRGMDTQYF
d_call: NA; v_call: TRBV28; clone_size: NA; j_call: TRBJ2-3; cdr3_nt: TGTGCCAGCAGTTTACCGTCCCTCCCTATTGGAGATACGCAGTATTTT; cdr3_aa: CASSLPSLPIGDTQYF
d_call: TRBD2; v_call: TRBV11-2; clone_size: NA; j_call: TRBJ2-1; cdr3_nt: TGTGCCAGCAGCCGACGACTAGCGGGGTCGTCCTACAATGAGCAGTTCTTC; cdr3_aa: CASSRRLAGSSYNEQFF
d_call: TRBD2; v_call: TRBV20-1; clone_size: NA; j_call: TRBJ2-5; cdr3_nt: TGCAGTGCTACGCAACGCGGGAGGGGGGAGACCCAGTACTTC; cdr3_aa: CSATQRGRGETQYF
d_call: NA; v_call: TRBV27; clone_size: NA; j_call: TRBJ2-7; cdr3_nt: TGTGCCAGCACTCTAGGACACGAGCAGTACTTC; cdr3_aa: CASTLGHEQYF
d_call: TRBD1; v_call: TRBV12-3/TRBV12-4; clone_size: NA; j_call: TRBJ1-2; cdr3_nt: TGTGCCAGCAGTCCCACCCGAGCCTGGGACAGGGAGGGCTATGGCTACACCTTC; cdr3_aa: CASSPTRAWDREGYGYTF
d_call: NA; v_call: TRBV29-1; clone_size: NA; j_call: TRBJ1-3; cdr3_nt: TGCAGCGTTGGGGTACTGGGCTCTGGAAACACCATATATTTT; cdr3_aa: CSVGVLGSGNTIYF
d_call: TRBD2; v_call: TRBV30; clone_size: few; j_call: TRBJ2-1; cdr3_nt: TGTGCCTGGAGTGTACGACTAGCGGGAGCCCGCTCCTACAATGAGCAGTTCTTC; cdr3_aa: CAWSVRLAGARSYNEQFF
d_call: TRBD2; v_call: TRBV7-2; clone_size: NA; j_call: TRBJ2-7; cdr3_nt: TGTGCCAGCAGCTTAGAAGCGGGACGCCCCGAGCAGTACTTC; cdr3_aa: CASSLEAGRPEQYF
d_call: NA; v_call: TRBV11-1; clone_size: few; j_call: TRBJ1-5; cdr3_nt: TGTGCCAGCAGCATTTCCCACCCGGCAGAGAATAGCAATCAGCCCCAGCATTTT; cdr3_aa: CASSISHPAENSNQPQHF
d_call: NA; v_call: TRBV12-3/TRBV12-4; clone_size: NA; j_call: TRBJ2-3; cdr3_nt: TGTGCCAGCAGCCCCGGGACACTGAATACGCAGTATTTT; cdr3_aa: CASSPGTLNTQYF
d_call: TRBD1; v_call: TRBV12-3/TRBV12-4; clone_size: few; j_call: TRBJ2-7; cdr3_nt: TGTGCCAGCAGGTCGGGACAGGGCAGCTCCTACGAGCAGTACTTC; cdr3_aa: CASRSGQGSSYEQYF
d_call: NA; v_call: TRBV12-3/TRBV12-4; clone_size: many; j_call: TRBJ2-1; cdr3_nt: TGTGCCAGCTCAGTCGGGGCGGTTCAAAATGAGCAGTTCTTC; cdr3_aa: CASSVGAVQNEQFF
d_call: TRBD2; v_call: TRBV20-1; clone_size: few; j_call: TRBJ2-3; cdr3_nt: TGCAGTGCTAGTCCTAGCGGGACGACGGTTACGCAGTATTTT; cdr3_aa: CSASPSGTTVTQYF
d_call: NA; v_call: TRBV11-3; clone_size: NA; j_call: TRBJ2-1; cdr3_nt: TGTGCCAGCAGCTCAACCCCCAGGGTTGGCAATGAGCAGTTCTTC; cdr3_aa: CASSSTPRVGNEQFF
d_call: NA; v_call: TRBV20-1; clone_size: few; j_call: TRBJ1-1; cdr3_nt: TGCAGTGCTAGAGACTCAGGGGAGGTGGCTTTCTTT; cdr3_aa: CSARDSGEVAFF
d_call: NA; v_call: TRBV7-9; clone_size: NA; j_call: TRBJ2-2; cdr3_nt: TGTGCCAGCAGCTTACTAGCGACAGACACCGGGGAGCTGTTTTTT; cdr3_aa: CASSLLATDTGELFF
d_call: TRBD2; v_call: TRBV11-2; clone_size: few; j_call: TRBJ2-1; cdr3_nt: TGTGCCAGCAGCTTAATGGGACTAGCGGGAGAAGCCTACAATGAGCAGTTCTTC; cdr3_aa: CASSLMGLAGEAYNEQFF
d_call: TRBD1; v_call: TRBV9; clone_size: many; j_call: TRBJ1-6; cdr3_nt: TGTGCCAGCAGCGTATCCGGACAGGATAGCTCCTATAATTCACCCCTCCACTTT; cdr3_aa: CASSVSGQDSSYNSPLHF
d_call: NA; v_call: TRBV28; clone_size: many; j_call: TRBJ1-5; cdr3_nt: TGTGCCAGCAGTTCTCCACAGGGTTTCAATCAGCCCCAGCATTTT; cdr3_aa: CASSSPQGFNQPQHF
d_call: NA; v_call: TRBV2; clone_size: few; j_call: TRBJ2-3; cdr3_nt: TGTGCCAGCAGTGAAGCGGGCTGGAAAACAGATACGCAGTATTTT; cdr3_aa: CASSEAGWKTDTQYF
d_call: NA; v_call: TRBV5-1; clone_size: few; j_call: TRBJ1-2; cdr3_nt: TGCGCCAGCAGCTTGGGAGCCAGGGAGGTATATGGCTACACCTTC; cdr3_aa: CASSLGAREVYGYTF
d_call: NA; v_call: TRBV20-1; clone_size: NA; j_call: TRBJ2-3; cdr3_nt: TGCAGTGCTAGGGGGCCCCAGGGCCCAGATACGCAGTATTTT; cdr3_aa: CSARGPQGPDTQYF
d_call: NA; v_call: TRBV9; clone_size: many; j_call: TRBJ2-2; cdr3_nt: TGTGCCAGCAGCATCTATAACGGGGAGCTGTTTTTT; cdr3_aa: CASSIYNGELFF
d_call: NA; v_call: TRBV7-2; clone_size: NA; j_call: TRBJ1-4; cdr3_nt: TGTGCCAGCAGCCGGGACGCTTGGGGCTCTAATGAAAAACTGTTTTTT; cdr3_aa: CASSRDAWGSNEKLFF
d_call: NA; v_call: TRBV18; clone_size: once; j_call: TRBJ1-1; cdr3_nt: TGTGCCAGCTCACCACAACGAGATCCATGGAACACTGAAGCTTTCTTT; cdr3_aa: CASSPQRDPWNTEAFF
d_call: NA; v_call: TRBV5-1; clone_size: few; j_call: TRBJ2-5; cdr3_nt: TGCGCCAGCAGCTTTACGTCTGCAGAGACCCAGTACTTC; cdr3_aa: CASSFTSAETQYF
d_call: TRBD1; v_call: TRBV20-1; clone_size: NA; j_call: TRBJ2-6; cdr3_nt: TGCAGTGCTAGAGAAAACAGGGGTCCCTTCTCTGGGGCCAACGTCCTGACTTTC; cdr3_aa: CSARENRGPFSGANVLTF
d_call: TRBD1; v_call: TRBV24-1; clone_size: NA; j_call: TRBJ1-4; cdr3_nt: TGTGCCACCAGTGATGGTCCGACAGGGTCTAATGAAAAACTGTTTTTT; cdr3_aa: CATSDGPTGSNEKLFF
d_call: NA; v_call: TRBV2; clone_size: NA; j_call: TRBJ2-1; cdr3_nt: TGTGCCAGCAGTTCATCGGGACGCGCGGAGCAGTTCTTC; cdr3_aa: CASSSSGRAEQFF
d_call: NA; v_call: TRBV24-1; clone_size: NA; j_call: TRBJ2-3; cdr3_nt: TGTGCCACCAGTGATTTGGGCCCATGGGATACGCAGTATTTT; cdr3_aa: CATSDLGPWDTQYF
d_call: NA; v_call: TRBV6-1; clone_size: NA; j_call: TRBJ1-1; cdr3_nt: TGTGCCAGCACTAAACCACTCCAGGGGAACACTGAAGCTTTCTTT; cdr3_aa: CASTKPLQGNTEAFF
d_call: NA; v_call: TRBV24-1; clone_size: NA; j_call: TRBJ2-1; cdr3_nt: TGTGCCACCAGTGATGAAGATGACAGGCGACCCTACAATGAGCAGTTCTTC; cdr3_aa: CATSDEDDRRPYNEQFF
d_call: NA; v_call: TRBV7-3; clone_size: few; j_call: TRBJ2-1; cdr3_nt: TGTGCCAGCAGCTTAACGTTGGCTGGAAACAATGAGCAGTTCTTC; cdr3_aa: CASSLTLAGNNEQFF
d_call: TRBD2; v_call: TRBV7-2; clone_size: NA; j_call: TRBJ2-5; cdr3_nt: TGTGCCAGCAGCCTCCCTAGCGGGAGAAGATTAGAGACCCAGTACTTC; cdr3_aa: CASSLPSGRRLETQYF
d_call: NA; v_call: TRBV6-1; clone_size: many; j_call: TRBJ1-3; cdr3_nt: TGTGCCAGCATCCTCTCCCTACAGGGCTCTGGAAACACCATATATTTT; cdr3_aa: CASILSLQGSGNTIYF
d_call: TRBD1; v_call: TRBV28; clone_size: NA; j_call: TRBJ1-2; cdr3_nt: TGTGCCAGCAGTTTAACAGGGGGCAGGAATGGCTACACCTTC; cdr3_aa: CASSLTGGRNGYTF
d_call: TRBD1; v_call: TRBV7-3; clone_size: NA; j_call: TRBJ2-2; cdr3_nt: TGTGCCAGCAGCAAAAAATCTCGACAGGGCCCGAACACCGGGGAGCTGTTTTTT; cdr3_aa: CASSKKSRQGPNTGELFF
d_call: TRBD2; v_call: TRBV5-1; clone_size: many; j_call: TRBJ2-5; cdr3_nt: TGCGCCAGCTGCAATAGCGGGGGGGCGCTGGAGACCCAGTACTTC; cdr3_aa: CASCNSGGALETQYF